A single sample gave rise to the 19 T cell receptor beta chains below, sequenced in a study of cytomegalovirus exposure and HLA in healthy donors (dated by TCRdb to the late 2010s). Receptor libraries were prepared by the immunoSEQ multiplex PCR assay. A mixture of 60 forward primers for TCR Vbeta segments and 13 reverse primers for TCR Jbeta segments was used in the multiplex PCR. In its TCRdb copy, this immuneACCESS table keeps in-frame sequences only and misses some clones. Where compared with another copy, unresolved V genes explain less than half of these, and the others have no known cause. A total of some 90,000 clones appear in this sample, approximately 74% of them only once. The ten most abundant clones make up 2.5% to 3% of the sample. Sequenced input: PBMCs. These receptors all stem from a female donor in good health and CMV-seropositive.

The chain couples TRBV7-3 to TRBJ1-1; 11 bases align to TRBD1. The CDR3 extends over 14 amino acids. The germline V gene encodes CDR1 SGHTA and CDR2 FQGTGA. V gave up 6 bases and J gave up 2 bases; unmatched junction bases: 2. As DNA, the CDR3 is TGTGCCAGCAGTAGGACAGGGGGCAACACTGAAGCTTTCTTT. Amino acid sequence: CASSRTGGNTEAFF. The full variable domain, completed using reference TRBV7-3 and TRBJ1-1, is GAGVSQTPSNKVTEKGKYVELRCDPISGHTALYWYRQSLGQGPEFLIYFQGTGAADDSGLPNDRFFAVRPEGSVSTLKIQRTERGDSAVYLCASSRTGGNTEAFFGQGTRLTVV.

The chain links TRBV6-1 to TRBJ1-4; D unclear. Trimming shortened V by 9 bases and J by 3 bases, and 14 bases separated the two germline ends. The CDR3 consists of 14 residues. CDR1 and CDR2 from the germline V gene are MNHNS and SASEGT. The CDR3 sequence is CASGPGWPNEKLFF. CDR3 bases: TGTGCCAGTGGCCCGGGGTGGCCTAATGAAAAACTGTTTTTT.

J is TRBJ2-1 and V is TRBV12-5; TRBD2 agrees at 7 bases. The CDR3 contains 16 residues. Germline values: CDR1 LGHNT, CDR2 FRNRAP. The J segment lost 0 bases and the V segment lost 6 bases, leaving 8 bases of the junction unmatched. For the CDR3, the DNA is TGTGCTAGTGGGCCCGGGGAGGGAGGCTCCTACAATGAGCAGTTCTTC. Its translation is CASGPGEGGSYNEQFF.

The chain links TRBV19 to TRBJ1-1; no definite D call. The germline gives CDR1 LNHDA, CDR2 SQIVND (reference sequence). CDR3 length: 12 amino acids. Trimming left V 7 bases short and J 2 bases short, with 8 bases between. CDR3 DNA sequence: TGTGCCAGTACTACCTTCAACACTGAAGCTTTCTTT. Protein: CASTTFNTEAFF.

The chain uses TRBV13 and TRBJ1-2; D is perhaps TRBD1 (6 bases). Germline-derived CDR1 and CDR2 are PRHDT and FYEKMQ (reference sequence). V lost 2 bases and J 8 bases, leaving 18 bases between the germline ends. The CDR3 length is 15 residues. This chain's CDR3 is CASSLISRGAGGYTF. The CDR3 DNA reads TGTGCCAGCAGCTTAATTTCCCGGGGGGCAGGGGGCTACACCTTC. Filled out from reference TRBV13 and TRBJ1-2, the complete variable domain reads AAGVIQSPRHLIKEKRETATLKCYPIPRHDTVYWYQQGPGQDPQFLISFYEKMQSDKGSIPDRFSAQQFSDYHSELNMSSLELGDSALYFCASSLISRGAGGYTFGSGTRLTVV.

This chain links TRBV5-4 with TRBJ2-3, with TRBD2 matching over 11 bases. There are 16 residues in the CDR3. J gave up 4 bases and V 1 base, and 5 bases lay outside the gene matches. Germline V gives CDR1 SGHNT, CDR2 YYREEE (reference sequence). CDR3 in amino acids: CASSLYGSGGADTQYF. The CDR3 bases are TGTGCCAGCAGCTTGTACGGTAGCGGGGGGGCAGATACGCAGTATTTT.

The genes are TRBV19 and TRBJ2-2; D ambiguous. Deletions cut 4 bases from V and 5 bases from J, with 8 bases between. Germline-derived CDR1 and CDR2 are LNHDA and SQIVND (reference sequence). CDR3 length: 13 amino acids. CDR3 sequence reads: CASSRSRTGELFF. Written as DNA, the CDR3 is TGTGCCAGTAGTAGGAGCCGTACCGGGGAGCTGTTTTTT.

In this sample, this clone turned up a few times. The chain recombines TRBV28 with TRBJ1-5; no reliable D call. Deletions cut 6 bases from V and 4 bases from J, with 16 bases between. Germline lookup yields CDR1 MDHEN and CDR2 SYDVKM. The CDR3 consists of 15 residues. CDR3 amino acids: CASSRGRRWNQPQHF. CDR3 DNA: TGTGCCAGCAGCCGCGGCCGTAGGTGGAATCAGCCCCAGCATTTT.

This chain links TRBV19 with TRBJ1-2; D is uncertain. This CDR3 has 12 amino acids. The V and J ends lost 8 bases and 1 base respectively, with 8 bases between them. CDR1 and CDR2 (germline): LNHDA, SQIVND (reference sequence). CDR3 coding DNA: TGTGCCAGTTCCGGAGTTAACTATGGCTACACCTTC. Protein product: CASSGVNYGYTF.

This rearrangement joins TRBV28 to TRBJ1-2, with D tentatively TRBD1 (5 bases). CDR3 length: 14 amino acids. Trimming cost V 2 bases and J 4 bases, with 11 bases left between them. Germline V gene sequence: CDR1 MDHEN, CDR2 SYDVKM. CDR3 loop: CASSLQGRVYGYTF. The CDR3 region has the DNA TGTGCCAGCAGTTTACAGGGAAGAGTCTATGGCTACACCTTC.

The rearrangement uses TRBV2 and TRBJ2-2; 8 bases map to TRBD1. J lost 6 bases, V lost 5 bases, and 5 bases had no gene match. Germline values: CDR1 SNHLY, CDR2 FYNNEI. This CDR3 comprises 14 residues. For the CDR3, the DNA is TGTGCCAGCAGTAATCGACAGGGGTCCGGGGAGCTGTTTTTT. This sequence encodes CASSNRQGSGELFF.

The genes are TRBV5-6 and TRBJ1-1, with 9 bases matching TRBD1. The germline gives CDR1 SGHDT, CDR2 YYEEEE. V shed 3 bases, J shed 0 bases, and the junction held 6 bases outside the gene matches. The length of the CDR3 is 16 residues. The CDR3 loop reads CASSYRQGGVNTEAFF. CDR3 sequence (DNA): TGTGCCAGCAGCTACCGACAGGGGGGCGTGAACACTGAAGCTTTCTTT.

This clone was picked up one time. The genes are TRBV6-6 and TRBJ2-1; 7 nucleotides agree with TRBD1. Losses at the gene ends were 4 bases for V and 9 bases for J; bases not matched to a gene: 3. The germline V gene encodes CDR1 MNHNY and CDR2 SVGAGI (reference sequence). The CDR3 is 12 amino acids. CDR3 amino acids: CASSSNRGEQFF. In DNA, the CDR3 is TGTGCCAGCAGTTCCAACAGGGGTGAGCAGTTCTTC.

The V and J genes are TRBV9 and TRBJ1-6, with D possibly TRBD1 on 6 matching bases. The germline V gene has CDR1 SGDLS and CDR2 YYNGEE. This CDR3 has 14 residues. V gave up 5 bases and J gave up 10 bases, with 16 bases separating them. The CDR3: CASSVGTGRSPLHF. CDR3 DNA: TGTGCCAGCAGTGTGGGAACAGGGAGATCACCCCTCCACTTT.

The chain carries TRBV5-3 and TRBJ2-7; the D gene is possibly TRBD2 (5 bases). TRBV5-3 falls under the ORF class, with uncertain function. The length of the CDR3 is 14 residues. Trimming took 0 bases from V and 6 from J, leaving 13 bases between them. The CDR3 region is CARSLAVSGGEQYF. CDR3 bases: TGTGCCAGAAGCTTGGCCGTAAGCGGAGGCGAGCAGTACTTC.

This clone was observed a handful of times. V usage is TRBV6-5 and J usage is TRBJ2-3, with D tentatively TRBD1 (5 bases). With 6 bases removed from V and 3 bases from J, the gap between germline ends came to 16 bases. The germline CDR1 and CDR2 sequences are MNHEY and SVGAGI. The CDR3 loop spans 15 amino acids. CDR3 region: CASSPPPQGTDTQYF. CDR3 DNA sequence: TGTGCCAGCAGCCCTCCTCCGCAGGGAACAGATACGCAGTATTTT.

Only a few counts were recorded for this clone. This chain links TRBV28 with TRBJ1-2, with 7 nucleotides matching TRBD1. The CDR3 has 15 amino acids. Germline V gives CDR1 MDHEN, CDR2 SYDVKM. The V segment lost 5 bases and the J segment 3 bases; nucleotides outside the gene matches: 9. In DNA, the CDR3 is TGTGCCAGCAGTGAGGGACAGACTTACTACTATGGCTACACCTTC. Protein product: CASSEGQTYYYGYTF.

The chain couples TRBV30 to TRBJ2-7; TRBD2 agrees at 7 bases. Germline assignment: CDR1 GTSNPN and CDR2 SVGIG (reference sequence). The J segment lost 0 bases and the V segment lost 1 base, leaving 6 bases of the junction unmatched. This CDR3 comprises 15 residues. This chain's CDR3 is CAWSGGGGPSYEQYF. In nucleotides, the CDR3 is TGTGCCTGGAGTGGGGGGGGAGGACCCTCCTACGAGCAGTACTTC.

This chain links TRBV5-1 with TRBJ2-6; TRBD1 matches at 8 bases. The germline V gene encodes CDR1 SGHRS and CDR2 YFSETQ. The CDR3 length is 16 residues. The junction had 2 bases not matched to a gene; V was cut back by 3 bases and J by 0 bases. Here the CDR3 reads CASSWTGTSGANVLTF. The CDR3 DNA reads as TGCGCCAGCAGCTGGACAGGGACCTCTGGGGCCAACGTCCTGACTTTC.